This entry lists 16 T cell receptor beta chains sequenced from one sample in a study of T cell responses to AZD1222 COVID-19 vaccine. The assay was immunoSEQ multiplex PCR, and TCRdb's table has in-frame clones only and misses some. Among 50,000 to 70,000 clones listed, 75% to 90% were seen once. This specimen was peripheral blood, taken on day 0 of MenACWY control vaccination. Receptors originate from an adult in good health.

The CDR3: CAISERGAHEKLFF. CDR3 DNA sequence: TGTGCCATCAGTGAGAGGGGGGCGCATGAAAAACTGTTTTTT. The genes are TRBV10-3 and TRBJ1-4; D might be TRBD1 (6 bases). Germline V gene data show CDR1 as ENHRY and CDR2 as SYGVKD. V was cut by 2 bases and J by 6 bases, with 10 bases left in between. This CDR3 spans 14 amino acids.

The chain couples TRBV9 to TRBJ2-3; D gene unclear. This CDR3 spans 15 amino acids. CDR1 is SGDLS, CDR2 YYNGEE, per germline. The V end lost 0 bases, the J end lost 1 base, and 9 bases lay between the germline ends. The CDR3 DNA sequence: TGTGCCAGCAGCGTAGCTCTCCAGGGCACAGATACGCAGTATTTT. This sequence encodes CASSVALQGTDTQYF.

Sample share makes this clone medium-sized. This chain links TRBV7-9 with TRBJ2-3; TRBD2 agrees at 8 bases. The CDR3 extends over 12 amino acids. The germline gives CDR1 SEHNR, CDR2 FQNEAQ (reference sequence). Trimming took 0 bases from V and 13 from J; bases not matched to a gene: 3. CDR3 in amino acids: CASSLADGREYF. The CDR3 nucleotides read TGTGCCAGCAGCTTAGCAGACGGGAGGGAGTATTTT. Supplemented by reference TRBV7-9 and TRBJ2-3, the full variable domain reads DTGVSQNPRHKITKRGQNVTFRCDPISEHNRLYWYRQTLGQGPEFLTYFQNEAQLEKSRLLSDRFSAERPKGSFSTLEIQRTEQGDSAMYLCASSLADGREYFGPGTRLTVL.

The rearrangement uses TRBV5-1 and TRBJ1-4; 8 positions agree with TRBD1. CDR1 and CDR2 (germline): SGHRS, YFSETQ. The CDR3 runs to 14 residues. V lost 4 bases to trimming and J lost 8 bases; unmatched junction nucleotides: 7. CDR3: CASSAGQDGEKLFF. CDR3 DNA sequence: TGCGCCAGCAGCGCGGGACAGGACGGGGAAAAACTGTTTTTT.

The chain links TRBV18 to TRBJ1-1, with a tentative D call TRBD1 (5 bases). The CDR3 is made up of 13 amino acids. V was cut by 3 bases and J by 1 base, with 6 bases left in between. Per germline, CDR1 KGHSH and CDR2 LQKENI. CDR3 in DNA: TGTGCCAGCTCACCCGGACAGAACACTGAAGCTTTCTTT. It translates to CASSPGQNTEAFF. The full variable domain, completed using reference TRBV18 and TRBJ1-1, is NAGVMQNPRHLVRRRGQEARLRCSPMKGHSHVYWYRQLPEEGLKFMVYLQKENIIDESGMPKERFSAEFPKEGPSILRIQQVVRGDSAAYFCASSPGQNTEAFFGQGTRLTVV.

The CDR3 nucleotides are TGTGCCAGCAGTTCCCCCGACATGGGGTTCGGGGAGCTGTTTTTT. Translation: CASSSPDMGFGELFF. V is TRBV28 and J is TRBJ2-2; D unclear. The germline gives CDR1 MDHEN, CDR2 SYDVKM. Trimming cost V 4 bases and J 7 bases, with 16 bases left between them. This CDR3 is built from 15 residues.

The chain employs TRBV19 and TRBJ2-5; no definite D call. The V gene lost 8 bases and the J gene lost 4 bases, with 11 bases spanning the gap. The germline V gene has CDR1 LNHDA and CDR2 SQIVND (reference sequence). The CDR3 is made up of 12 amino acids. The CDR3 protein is CASGNFGETQYF. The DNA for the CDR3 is TGTGCCAGTGGGAACTTTGGAGAGACCCAGTACTTC.

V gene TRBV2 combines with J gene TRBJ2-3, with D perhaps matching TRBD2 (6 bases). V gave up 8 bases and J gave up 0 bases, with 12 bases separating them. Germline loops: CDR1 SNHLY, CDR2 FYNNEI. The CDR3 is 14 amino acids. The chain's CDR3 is CASGRGGSTDTQYF. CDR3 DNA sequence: TGTGCCAGCGGAAGAGGAGGGAGCACAGATACGCAGTATTTT.

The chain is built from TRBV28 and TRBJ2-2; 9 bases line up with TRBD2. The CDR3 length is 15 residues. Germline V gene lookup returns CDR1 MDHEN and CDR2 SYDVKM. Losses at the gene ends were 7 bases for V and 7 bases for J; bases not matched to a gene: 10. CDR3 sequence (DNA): TGTGCCAGCAAGGCGGGAGGGAGAAGGGGCGGGGAGCTGTTTTTT. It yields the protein CASKAGGRRGGELFF.

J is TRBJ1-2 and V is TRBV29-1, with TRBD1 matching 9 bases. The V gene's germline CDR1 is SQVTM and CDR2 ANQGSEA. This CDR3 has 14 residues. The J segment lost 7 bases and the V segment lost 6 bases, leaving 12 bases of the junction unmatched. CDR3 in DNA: TGCAGCGTCCCTACAGGGACAGGGTTTAGTGGCTACACCTTC. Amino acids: CSVPTGTGFSGYTF.

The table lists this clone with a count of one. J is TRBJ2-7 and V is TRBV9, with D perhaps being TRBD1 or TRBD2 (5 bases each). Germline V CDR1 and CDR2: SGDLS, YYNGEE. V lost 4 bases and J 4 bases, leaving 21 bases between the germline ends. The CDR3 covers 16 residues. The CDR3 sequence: CASSPTPGQGPYEQYF. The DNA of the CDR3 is TGTGCCAGCAGCCCCACCCCTGGGCAGGGACCTTACGAGCAGTACTTC.

DNA for the CDR3: TGTGCCTGGAGTAGCGGGAGATCGGAGGAGCAGTACTTC. Residues: CAWSSGRSEEQYF. The chain links TRBV30 to TRBJ2-7; TRBD2 matches at 8 bases. This CDR3 comprises 13 residues. Germline loops: CDR1 GTSNPN, CDR2 SVGIG (reference sequence). The V and J ends lost 2 bases and 7 bases, in that order; junction bases with no gene match: 7.

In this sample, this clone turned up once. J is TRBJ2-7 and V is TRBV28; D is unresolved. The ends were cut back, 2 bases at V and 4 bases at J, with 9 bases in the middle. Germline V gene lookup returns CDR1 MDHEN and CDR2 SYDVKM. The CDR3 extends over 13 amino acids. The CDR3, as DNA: TGTGCCAGCAGTTTACCGCAGAATTACGAGCAGTACTTC. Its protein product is CASSLPQNYEQYF.

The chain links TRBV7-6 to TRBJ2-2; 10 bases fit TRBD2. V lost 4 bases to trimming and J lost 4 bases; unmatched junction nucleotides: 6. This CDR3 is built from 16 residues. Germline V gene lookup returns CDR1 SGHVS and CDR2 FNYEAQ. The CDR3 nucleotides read TGTGCCAGCAGCTCCTTTCGGACTAGCGGCACCGGGGAGCTGTTTTTT. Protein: CASSSFRTSGTGELFF. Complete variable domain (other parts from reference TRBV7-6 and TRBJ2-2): GAGVSQSPRYKVTKRGQDVALRCDPISGHVSLYWYRQALGQGPEFLTYFNYEAQQDKSGLPNDRFSAERPEGSISTLTIQRTEQRDSAMYRCASSSFRTSGTGELFFGEGSRLTVL.

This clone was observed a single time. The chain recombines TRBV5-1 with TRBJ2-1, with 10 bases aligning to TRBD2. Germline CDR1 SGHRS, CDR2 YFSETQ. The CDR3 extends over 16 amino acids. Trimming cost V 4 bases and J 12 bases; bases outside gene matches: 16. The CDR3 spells CASSPGVGNLAGVQFF. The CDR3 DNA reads TGCGCCAGCAGCCCGGGAGTGGGGAATCTAGCGGGAGTGCAGTTCTTC.

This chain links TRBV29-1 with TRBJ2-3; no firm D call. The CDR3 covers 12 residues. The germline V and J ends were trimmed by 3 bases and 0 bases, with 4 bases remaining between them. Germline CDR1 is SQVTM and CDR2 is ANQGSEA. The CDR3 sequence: CSVEESTDTQYF. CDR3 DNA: TGCAGCGTTGAGGAGAGCACAGATACGCAGTATTTT.